These T cell receptor beta chains were read from a single sample in a study of CD8+CD57+ T cells in acquired aplastic anemia. TCRdb used MiXCR to reprocess the reads, holding one entry per CDR3 protein. The repertoire holds about 180,000 distinct CDR3 sequences, with nearly 65% as singletons. The specimen sequenced was sorted CD4+, CD8+, or CD8+CD57+ T cells (not recorded which) from PBMCs. The source of these receptors is a human donor with aplastic anemia. The CDR3 runs from the conserved cysteine through the conserved F or W. Fields, in order: CDR3 length, D gene, clone size, J gene, V gene, CDR3 protein, CDR3 DNA. D genes are given only for firm matches. Expanded clones are given a class, and other clones once, few, many or no size at all.

cdr3_length: 15; d_call: NA; clone_size: NA; j_call: TRBJ2-1; v_call: TRBV9; cdr3_aa: CASSVGPASYNEQFF; cdr3_nt: TGTGCCAGCAGCGTCGGGCCCGCCTCCTACAATGAGCAGTTCTTC
cdr3_length: 14; d_call: NA; clone_size: few; j_call: TRBJ2-1; v_call: TRBV20-1; cdr3_aa: CSALLGDGRNEQFF; cdr3_nt: TGCAGTGCCCTGCTGGGGGACGGCCGCAATGAGCAGTTCTTC
cdr3_length: 14; d_call: NA; clone_size: NA; j_call: TRBJ2-1; v_call: TRBV20-1; cdr3_aa: CSAEGRSSYNEQFF; cdr3_nt: TGCAGTGCAGAGGGGAGAAGCTCCTACAATGAGCAGTTCTTC
cdr3_length: 16; d_call: NA; clone_size: few; j_call: TRBJ2-7; v_call: TRBV5-1; cdr3_aa: CASNGGQEGRDAEQYF; cdr3_nt: TGCGCCAGCAACGGGGGGCAGGAAGGACGCGACGCGGAGCAGTACTTC
cdr3_length: 12; d_call: NA; clone_size: NA; j_call: TRBJ2-1; v_call: TRBV20-1; cdr3_aa: CSAPSRGNEQFF; cdr3_nt: TGCAGTGCTCCCTCGAGGGGCAATGAGCAGTTCTTC
cdr3_length: 16; d_call: NA; clone_size: NA; j_call: TRBJ2-2; v_call: TRBV7-2; cdr3_aa: CASSLNVGRNTGELFF; cdr3_nt: TGTGCCAGCAGCTTAAACGTAGGGAGGAACACCGGGGAGCTGTTTTTT
cdr3_length: 21; d_call: TRBD2; clone_size: NA; j_call: TRBJ2-3; v_call: TRBV4-2; cdr3_aa: CASSQYWASGGLPPSTDTQYF; cdr3_nt: TGTGCCAGCAGCCAATATTGGGCTAGCGGGGGGCTGCCCCCTAGCACAGATACGCAGTATTTT
cdr3_length: 16; d_call: TRBD1; clone_size: few; j_call: TRBJ2-5; v_call: TRBV5-6; cdr3_aa: CASSLPGTGRRETQYF; cdr3_nt: TGTGCCAGCAGCCTGCCCGGGACAGGGAGGAGAGAGACCCAGTACTTC
cdr3_length: 17; d_call: TRBD1; clone_size: NA; j_call: TRBJ1-3; v_call: TRBV15; cdr3_aa: CATSRDRGQGARNTIYF; cdr3_nt: TGTGCCACCAGCAGAGATCGGGGACAGGGGGCTCGAAACACCATATATTTT
cdr3_length: 16; d_call: TRBD2; clone_size: NA; j_call: TRBJ2-2; v_call: TRBV7-2; cdr3_aa: CASSAVAGVNTGELFF; cdr3_nt: TGTGCCAGCAGCGCGGTAGCGGGGGTAAACACCGGGGAGCTGTTTTTT
cdr3_length: 14; d_call: NA; clone_size: NA; j_call: TRBJ2-7; v_call: TRBV10-3; cdr3_aa: CAISGTRNVREQYF; cdr3_nt: TGTGCCATCAGTGGTACTCGAAATGTACGCGAGCAGTACTTC
cdr3_length: 14; d_call: NA; clone_size: NA; j_call: TRBJ1-3; v_call: TRBV15; cdr3_aa: CATSTLGSGNTIYF; cdr3_nt: TGTGCCACCAGCACACTAGGGTCAGGAAACACCATATATTTT
cdr3_length: 13; d_call: TRBD1; clone_size: NA; j_call: TRBJ1-1; v_call: TRBV9; cdr3_aa: CASSPPAQGAAFF; cdr3_nt: TGTGCCAGCAGCCCTCCTGCACAGGGGGCGGCTTTCTTT
cdr3_length: 14; d_call: NA; clone_size: NA; j_call: TRBJ1-5; v_call: TRBV7-3; cdr3_aa: CASSLRDRRSAPAF; cdr3_nt: TGTGCCAGCAGCTTACGCGACAGGCGGTCAGCCCCAGCATTT
cdr3_length: 13; d_call: NA; clone_size: NA; j_call: TRBJ1-6; v_call: TRBV20-1; cdr3_aa: CSAPSEIRSPLHF; cdr3_nt: TGCAGTGCCCCGTCCGAAATCCGCTCACCCCTCCACTTT
cdr3_length: 12; d_call: NA; clone_size: NA; j_call: TRBJ2-7; v_call: TRBV20-1; cdr3_aa: CSARGRGAEQYF; cdr3_nt: TGCAGTGCTAGAGGGAGGGGCGCCGAGCAGTACTTC